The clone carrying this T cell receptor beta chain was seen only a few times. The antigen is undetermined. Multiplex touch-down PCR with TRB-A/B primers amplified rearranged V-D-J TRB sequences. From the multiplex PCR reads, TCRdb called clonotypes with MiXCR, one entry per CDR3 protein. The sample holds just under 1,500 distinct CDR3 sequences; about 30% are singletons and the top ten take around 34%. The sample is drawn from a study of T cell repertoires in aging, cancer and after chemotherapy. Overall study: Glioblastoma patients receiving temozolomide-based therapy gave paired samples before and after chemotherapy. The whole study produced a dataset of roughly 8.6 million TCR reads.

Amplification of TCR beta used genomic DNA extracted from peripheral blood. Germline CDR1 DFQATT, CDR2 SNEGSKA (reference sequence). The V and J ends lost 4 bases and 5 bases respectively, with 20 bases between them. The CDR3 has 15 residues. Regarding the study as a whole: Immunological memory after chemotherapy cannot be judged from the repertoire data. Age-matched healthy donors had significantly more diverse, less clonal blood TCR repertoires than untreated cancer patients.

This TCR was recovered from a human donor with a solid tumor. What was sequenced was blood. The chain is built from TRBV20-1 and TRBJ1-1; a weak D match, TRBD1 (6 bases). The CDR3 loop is CSAKGEPGYETEAFF. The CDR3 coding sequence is TGCAGTGCTAAGGGGGAACCAGGGTACGAAACTGAAGCTTTCTTT.